This T cell receptor (beta chain) was obtained from a study of T cells after yellow fever vaccination. For the study at large: Fractions low in cell number were prepared with SMART-Seq v4 Ultra Low Input.

Points from the study as a whole: Most clones from primary vaccination were detected again post-booster (just over 95% CD4, 88% CD8). Researchers noted that a small share of clonotypes showed up in both CD4 and CD8 compartments.

For TCR, cDNA came from 5'RACE template switching, which added a universal primer site and UMIs. TCRdb reanalysed the 5' RACE reads using MiXCR and keeps one entry per CDR3 protein. The top ten hold roughly 27% of the sample, which has about 110,000 distinct CDR3 sequences, approximately 8.4% seen once. CDR1 is SGHTA, CDR2 FQGNSA, per germline. The CDR3 runs 15 residues. Deletions cut 2 bases from V and 4 bases from J, with 15 bases between. Notes on this clonotype: Its antigen is currently unknown.

The chain is built from TRBV7-2 and TRBJ2-7; D is undetermined. The starting material was CD8+ T cells sorted from PBMCs, obtained 45 days after the yellow fever booster vaccination. The TCR originated in a man aged 25 to 40 who received the YFV17D yellow fever vaccine. This CDR3 is CASSLSLLGEYEQYF. The DNA of the CDR3 is TGTGCCAGCAGCTTAAGTCTCCTAGGCGAATACGAGCAGTACTTC.